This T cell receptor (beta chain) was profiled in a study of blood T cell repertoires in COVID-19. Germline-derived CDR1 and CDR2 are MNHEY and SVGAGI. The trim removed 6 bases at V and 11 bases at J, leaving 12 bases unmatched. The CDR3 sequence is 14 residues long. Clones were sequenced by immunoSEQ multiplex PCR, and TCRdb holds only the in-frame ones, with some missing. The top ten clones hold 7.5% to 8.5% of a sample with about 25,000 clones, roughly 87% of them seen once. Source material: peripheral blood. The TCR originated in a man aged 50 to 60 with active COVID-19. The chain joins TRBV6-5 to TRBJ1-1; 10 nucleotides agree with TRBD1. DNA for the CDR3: TGTGCCAGCAGAGTAACTCCGGGACAGGGGTTCGCTTTCTTT. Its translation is CASRVTPGQGFAFF.